One T cell receptor beta chain is described in this entry. Its specific antigen is unknown. No clone much larger than this one lies a single base away; base qualities are absent. This entry comes from a study of identical twins (dated by TCRdb to the mid-2010s). Study-wide context: The study deep-sequenced TCR alpha and beta repertoires from monozygotic twins, unrelated adults of various ages and cord blood to test whether fetal clonotypes persist. Replicate twin experiments were performed at different times using different library preparation protocols to rule out contamination. Results the study describes overall, beyond this receptor: Fewer insertions were carried by abundant cord blood beta clonotypes; a weaker similar trend was observed in young adult naive repertoires, while no such trend was observed in memory repertoires. In monozygotic twins, out-of-frame TCR alpha sharing was systematically underestimated by recombination models, although the models agreed with sharing between unrelated individuals. Conclusions relied on cross-sectional statistical analysis, since the same donors could not be followed over many years. Compared with coincidental sharing between unrelated individuals, out-of-frame TCR alpha sequences shared between twins showed an excess of sequences with low generation probability. Invariant T cells such as MAIT and iNKT could partly confound zero-insertion analyses, though diverse VJ usage argued against this for most clonotypes. The excess sharing between twins in beta out-of-frame sequences was weaker because fewer shared sequences reduced the signal-to-noise ratio.

The V end loses 5 bases and the J end loses 6 bases, and a stretch of 14 bases separates them. From the cysteine up to the phenylalanine, the CDR3 has a length of 13 residues. This entry keeps only the CDR3 DNA: 39 bases, framed from base 1. The germline V gene specifies MDHEN as CDR1 and SYDVKM as CDR2. Only healthy Caucasian donors were included. The twin cohort comprised three pairs of female monozygotic twins, all aged about 18 to 29 years. CD4+ and CD8+ T cell populations were isolated with positive isolation kits from Invitrogen. The library was built by means of 5' RACE. Sequencing was performed on an Illumina HiSeq 2000. Template switching added a universal primer binding site, and the final cDNA carried a unique molecular identifier that allowed TCR cDNA molecules to be counted accurately. First-strand cDNA for TCR alpha and beta chains was synthesized from specific primers in the conserved constant-segment region. To control for contamination, each cDNA library was double barcoded with a SMART-Mk sample barcode plus Illumina barcodes. TruSeq adapter sequences along with Illumina sample barcodes were introduced in two successive PCR steps. The TCR alpha and beta cDNA libraries were sequenced on the Illumina HiSeq platform using custom primers. In the paper's pipeline: Raw reads were processed with MiGEC to extract unique molecular identifiers, and MiXCR was used to determine CDR3 positions. Recombination models were inferred per individual with the repgenHMM and IGoR tools using an EM algorithm. Shared clonotype analysis was performed with the tcR package in R, normalizing sharing by the product of cloneset sizes. To study raw recombination free of thymic and clonal selection effects, out-of-frame nonproductive sequences were analyzed. TCRdb reanalyzed the raw reads on its own, using fastp at Q25 for trimming and MiXCR for clone calling, and kept in-frame beta chains. All rows with the same CDR3 protein become a single entry with the most common DNA and genes. The V and J calls and clone size come from TCRdb's table, not from the authors' own analysis. This sample lists 450,000 or so distinct CDR3 sequences; 24% were detected once. Clones ranked in the top ten supply around 3% of the sample.

These same records also appear under a second study, on T cells expressing NK-cell markers. Looking at the second paper: In sorted CD3+CD56+NKG2C+, CD3+CD56+NKG2C- and CD3+CD56-NKG2C+ T-cell subsets from several donors, TCR beta-chain repertoires were profiled. Of the eight sequenced donors, seven were found to be HCMV-seropositive and one was found to be HCMV-seronegative. To restrict sorting to alphabetaTCR-expressing T cells, an anti-gammadeltaTCR antibody was added in several experiments. In six donors, the dominant CD3+CD56+NKG2C+ clonotypes ranked among the top 10 CD8+ clonotypes, making up 1.0-7.0% of CD8+ T cells. Those dominant clonotypes were again the most abundant among CD3+CD56-NKG2C+ cells in a few donors, at about 28.3-65%. Whether the expanded NKG2C-expressing T cell clones were specific for HCMV antigens was left unclear. All eight donors whose samples were sequenced were randomly selected healthy volunteers, three of them men and five women. HCMV serostatus was determined by detecting HCMV-specific IgG in serum with a commercial ELISA kit. Reads were demultiplexed and grouped by UMI with MIGEC, and clonotypes were assembled and quantified with MiTCR. Only TCR cDNA sequences supported by at least two reads were kept to exclude erroneous sequences. The tcR package was used for downstream repertoire analysis, with clonotypes matched between fractions based on CDR3 nucleotide sequence plus V segment. VDJmatch was used to annotate antigen specificity against VDJdb, with one amino acid substitution in CDR3 allowed.

The TCR originated in a woman aged 18-29 years in good health. The source material was CD4+ T cells sorted from blood. The sequence links TRBV28 to TRBJ2-7; the D element could tentatively be TRBD1 or TRBD2, as 5 bases agree for each. At the DNA level, the sequence is TGTGCCAGCAGTCCTAGGCCAGGGAGCGAGCAGTACTTC. Translation gives CASSPRPGSEQYF.